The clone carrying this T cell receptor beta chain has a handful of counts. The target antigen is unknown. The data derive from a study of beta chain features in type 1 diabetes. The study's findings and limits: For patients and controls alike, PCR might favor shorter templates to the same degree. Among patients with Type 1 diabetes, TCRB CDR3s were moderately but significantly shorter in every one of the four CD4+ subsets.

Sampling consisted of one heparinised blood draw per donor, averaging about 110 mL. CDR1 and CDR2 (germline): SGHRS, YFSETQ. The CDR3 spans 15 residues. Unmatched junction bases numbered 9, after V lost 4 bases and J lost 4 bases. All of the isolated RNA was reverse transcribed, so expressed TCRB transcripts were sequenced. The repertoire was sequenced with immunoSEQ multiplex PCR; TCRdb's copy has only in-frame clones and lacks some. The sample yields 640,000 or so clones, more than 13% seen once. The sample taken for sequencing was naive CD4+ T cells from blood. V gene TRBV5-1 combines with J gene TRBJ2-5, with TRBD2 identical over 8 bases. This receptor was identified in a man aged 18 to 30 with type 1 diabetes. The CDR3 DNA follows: TGCGCCAGCAGCCCTCTCGGGGGGGTCGGAGAGACCCAGTACTTC. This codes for CASSPLGGVGETQYF. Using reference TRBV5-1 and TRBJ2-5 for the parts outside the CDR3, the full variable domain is KAGVTQTPRYLIKTRGQQVTLSCSPISGHRSVSWYQQTPGQGLQFLFEYFSETQRNKGNFPGRFSGRQFSNSRSEMNVSTLELGDSALYLCASSPLGGVGETQYFGPGTRLLVL.